One and the same sample provided the 5 T cell receptor beta chains below, sequenced in a study of lymphopenia after photon versus proton radiotherapy. Only in-frame clones appear in the TCRdb table, and some are missing; sequencing was by immunoSEQ multiplex PCR. The table records approximately 16,000 clones, over 75% of them present only once. Here the sequenced sample was peripheral blood, taken from a patient treated with proton-based radiotherapy. The receptors originated from a man between 65 and 85 years old with pancreatic cancer.

This clone came up once. One end of the junction varies from germline; a read error may be responsible. This chain links TRBV14 with TRBJ1-1; no clear D. Germline loops: CDR1 SGHDN, CDR2 FVKESK. The CDR3 contains 14 residues. This chain's CDR3 is CASSPPGLGFWNVF. CDR3 DNA: TGTGCCAGCAGCCCCCCGGGTTTGGGGTTCTGGAATGTCTTT.

The chain carries TRBV30 and TRBJ2-1; D gene uncertain. This CDR3 is built from 15 residues. Looked up from germline, CDR1 is GTSNPN and CDR2 is SVGIG (reference sequence). Trimming stripped 2 bases from V and 9 bases from J, with 20 bases between. The CDR3 DNA follows: TGTGCCTGGAGTACCCGACGGTCTCCTACGCGTGAGCAGTTCTTC. Protein product: CAWSTRRSPTREQFF.

The chain has TRBV6-4 and TRBJ2-6, with D unclear. Germline CDR1 is MRHNA and CDR2 is SNTAGT. The CDR3 has 17 amino acids. Trimming stripped 4 bases from V and 0 bases from J, with 13 bases between. The CDR3 DNA is TGTGCCAGCAGTGCCCCTCAGAGAATCTCTGGGGCCAACGTCCTGACTTTC. Protein: CASSAPQRISGANVLTF.

This chain joins TRBV6-5 and TRBJ2-5; possible D gene TRBD2, 6 bases. V dropped 5 bases and J dropped 13 bases, with 14 bases sitting between them. Germline CDR1 reads MNHEY; CDR2 reads SVGAGI. This CDR3 spans 11 amino acids. The CDR3 region is CASSEVGLGYF. For the CDR3, the DNA is TGTGCCAGCAGTGAAGTGGGACTGGGGTACTTC.

The chain employs TRBV6-1 and TRBJ2-6; D gene unclear. V was shortened by 7 bases and J by 0 bases, with 7 bases between the two germline ends. In germline, CDR1 is MNHNS, CDR2 SASEGT. This CDR3 contains 14 residues. The CDR3, as DNA: TGTGCCAGCAAGACCGTCTCTGGGGCCAACGTCCTGACTTTC. Its translation: CASKTVSGANVLTF.